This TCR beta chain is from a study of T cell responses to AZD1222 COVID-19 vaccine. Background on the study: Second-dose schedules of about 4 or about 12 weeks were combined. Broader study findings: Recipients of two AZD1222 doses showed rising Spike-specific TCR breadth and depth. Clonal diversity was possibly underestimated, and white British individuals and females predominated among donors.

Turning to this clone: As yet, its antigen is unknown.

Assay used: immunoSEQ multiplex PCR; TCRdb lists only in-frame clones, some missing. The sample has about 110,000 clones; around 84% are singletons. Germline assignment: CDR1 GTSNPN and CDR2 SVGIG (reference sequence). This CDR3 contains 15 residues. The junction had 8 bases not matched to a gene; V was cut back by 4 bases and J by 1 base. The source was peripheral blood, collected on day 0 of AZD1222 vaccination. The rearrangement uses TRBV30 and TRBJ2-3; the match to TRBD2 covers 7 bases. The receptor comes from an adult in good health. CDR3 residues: CAWNQQRGRTDTQYF. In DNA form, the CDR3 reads TGTGCCTGGAACCAACAGCGGGGCCGCACAGATACGCAGTATTTT. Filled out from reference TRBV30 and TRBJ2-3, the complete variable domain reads SQTIHQWPATLVQPVGSPLSLECTVEGTSNPNLYWYRQAAGRGLQLLFYSVGIGQISSEVPQNLSASRPQDRQFILSSKKLLLSDSGFYLCAWNQQRGRTDTQYFGPGTRLTVL.